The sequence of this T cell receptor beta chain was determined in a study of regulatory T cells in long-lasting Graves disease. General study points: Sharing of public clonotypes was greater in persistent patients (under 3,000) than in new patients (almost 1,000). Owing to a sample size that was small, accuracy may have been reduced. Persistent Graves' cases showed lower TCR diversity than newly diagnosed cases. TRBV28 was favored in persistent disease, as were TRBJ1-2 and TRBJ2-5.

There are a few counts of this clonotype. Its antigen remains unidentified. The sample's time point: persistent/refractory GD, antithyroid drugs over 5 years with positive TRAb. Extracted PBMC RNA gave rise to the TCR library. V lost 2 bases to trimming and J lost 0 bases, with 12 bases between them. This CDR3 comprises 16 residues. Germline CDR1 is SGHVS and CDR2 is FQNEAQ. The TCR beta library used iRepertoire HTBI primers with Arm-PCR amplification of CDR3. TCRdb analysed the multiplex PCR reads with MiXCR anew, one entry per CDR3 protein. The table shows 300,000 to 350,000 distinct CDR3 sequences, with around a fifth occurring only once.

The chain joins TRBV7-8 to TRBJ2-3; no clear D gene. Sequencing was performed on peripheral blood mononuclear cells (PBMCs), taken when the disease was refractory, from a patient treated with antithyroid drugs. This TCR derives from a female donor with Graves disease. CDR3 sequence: CASSLPQARSTDTQYF. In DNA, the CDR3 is TGTGCCAGCAGCTTACCCCAGGCGAGAAGCACAGATACGCAGTATTTT.